These T cell receptor beta chains were read from a single sample in a study of cytomegalovirus exposure and HLA in healthy donors. Profiled with immunoSEQ multiplex PCR; TCRdb holds only in-frame clones, not every one. Of over 150,000 clones in the sample, 85% are singletons; the top ten hold 1%. Material for sequencing was PBMCs. The source of these receptors is a boy younger than 10 in good health and CMV-seronegative. CDR3s include the opening cysteine and the closing phenylalanine or tryptophan.

V	J	CDR3
TRBV28	TRBJ2-4	CASSPRRRDSREKNIQYF
TRBV5-4	TRBJ2-3	CASSLGTLTRTDTQYF
TRBV18	TRBJ1-1	CASSPGGLNTEAFF
TRBV29-1	TRBJ2-7	CSARTGSSGRAGYEQYF
TRBV11-2	TRBJ2-5	CASSSTWTSGDF
TRBV7-2	TRBJ2-7	CASSLAGTSSYEQYF
TRBV14	TRBJ1-1	CASSVRTGGTEAFF
TRBV28	TRBJ2-3	CASRGVAGDHTDTQYF
TRBV4-1	TRBJ2-2	CASSRADRDQAEELFF
TRBV30	TRBJ1-2	CAWRGADGYTF
TRBV19	TRBJ1-3	CASSSPGGGNTIYF
TRBV7-8	TRBJ2-3	CASSLVAGLLSSTDTQYF
TRBV11-2	TRBJ2-1	CASSWQGAVNNEQFF
TRBV19	TRBJ2-7	CASSADTSRGYEQYF
TRBV6-1	TRBJ1-2	CASTQGSYGYTF
TRBV7-8	TRBJ2-3	CASRPVRFADTQYF
TRBV11-2	TRBJ2-2	CASSLGREGLGELFF
TRBV28	TRBJ2-3	CASSSPRGSTSTDTQYF
TRBV6-1	TRBJ1-1	CASRTGPMDTEAFF
TRBV28	TRBJ2-2	CASSFPRTGSNTGELFF
TRBV28	TRBJ2-1	CASSLWLASTYNEQFF
TRBV2	TRBJ2-5	CASAQQETQYF
TRBV5-1	TRBJ2-1	CASSWGLAGGRNEQFF
TRBV7-9	TRBJ1-2	CASSLDRLTNYGYTF
TRBV10-2	TRBJ1-5	CASSESSSNQPQHF
TRBV6-1	TRBJ1-1	CASSEARENTEAFF
TRBV5-1	TRBJ2-7	CASSEPRDFSYEQYF
TRBV7-8	TRBJ1-2	CASSERRGYGYTF
TRBV28	TRBJ2-3	CASSTYWGDTDTQYF
TRBV28	TRBJ2-7	CASSSLGGQGKNEQYF
TRBV19	TRBJ2-3	CASSKGAGGLGDTQYF
TRBV7-3	TRBJ2-1	CASSLGGRSLDEQFF
TRBV7-2	TRBJ2-7	CASSLSLAGALSYEQYF
TRBV7-8	NA	CASSLVGDIEQYF
TRBV5-4	TRBJ1-1	CASSLGGPRMNTEAFF
TRBV7-9	TRBJ2-1	CASSLGDLTYNEQFF
TRBV13	TRBJ2-1	CASSLEGGGNEQFF
TRBV7-9	TRBJ1-4	CSSSTYEKLFF
TRBV11-3	TRBJ1-1	CASSLLAETLKAFF
TRBV20-1	TRBJ1-1	CSASLAFF
TRBV6-1	TRBJ1-1	CASRRGGGTEAFF
TRBV2	TRBJ2-3	CASEGTGLAGILTSTDTQYF
TRBV19	TRBJ1-4	CASSGWTGDAELFF
TRBV28	TRBJ2-7	CASRNKRDRQILADRYEQYF
TRBV5-4	TRBJ1-6	CASSLAAGTGRSPLHF
TRBV11-2	TRBJ2-7	CASSLAPGTGVYEQYF